This TCR beta chain was found in a study of blood T cell repertoires in COVID-19. Study in general: The origin of the acute and convalescent COVID-19 samples was the United States, Italy and Spain. In each case, the material was cDNA or gDNA derived from T cells, B-cell-depleted T cells, or PBMCs.

Germline values: CDR1 SGHRS, CDR2 YFSETQ. CDR3 length equals 15 residues. V was trimmed by 3 bases and J by 1 base, leaving 12 bases between them. Produced via immunoSEQ multiplex PCR; TCRdb's table is partial and in-frame only. The sample comprises roughly 210,000 clones, around four fifths of which are singletons, and approximately 10% rests with the top ten. The sequenced sample consisted of peripheral blood. The clonotype was recovered from an elderly woman with COVID-19, enrolled during active disease. This rearrangement joins TRBV5-1 to TRBJ2-3; TRBD2 might be the D (6 bases). The CDR3 DNA follows: TGCGCCAGCAGCTCGTCGGGGGACCGCACAGATACGCAGTATTTT. Protein sequence: CASSSSGDRTDTQYF.